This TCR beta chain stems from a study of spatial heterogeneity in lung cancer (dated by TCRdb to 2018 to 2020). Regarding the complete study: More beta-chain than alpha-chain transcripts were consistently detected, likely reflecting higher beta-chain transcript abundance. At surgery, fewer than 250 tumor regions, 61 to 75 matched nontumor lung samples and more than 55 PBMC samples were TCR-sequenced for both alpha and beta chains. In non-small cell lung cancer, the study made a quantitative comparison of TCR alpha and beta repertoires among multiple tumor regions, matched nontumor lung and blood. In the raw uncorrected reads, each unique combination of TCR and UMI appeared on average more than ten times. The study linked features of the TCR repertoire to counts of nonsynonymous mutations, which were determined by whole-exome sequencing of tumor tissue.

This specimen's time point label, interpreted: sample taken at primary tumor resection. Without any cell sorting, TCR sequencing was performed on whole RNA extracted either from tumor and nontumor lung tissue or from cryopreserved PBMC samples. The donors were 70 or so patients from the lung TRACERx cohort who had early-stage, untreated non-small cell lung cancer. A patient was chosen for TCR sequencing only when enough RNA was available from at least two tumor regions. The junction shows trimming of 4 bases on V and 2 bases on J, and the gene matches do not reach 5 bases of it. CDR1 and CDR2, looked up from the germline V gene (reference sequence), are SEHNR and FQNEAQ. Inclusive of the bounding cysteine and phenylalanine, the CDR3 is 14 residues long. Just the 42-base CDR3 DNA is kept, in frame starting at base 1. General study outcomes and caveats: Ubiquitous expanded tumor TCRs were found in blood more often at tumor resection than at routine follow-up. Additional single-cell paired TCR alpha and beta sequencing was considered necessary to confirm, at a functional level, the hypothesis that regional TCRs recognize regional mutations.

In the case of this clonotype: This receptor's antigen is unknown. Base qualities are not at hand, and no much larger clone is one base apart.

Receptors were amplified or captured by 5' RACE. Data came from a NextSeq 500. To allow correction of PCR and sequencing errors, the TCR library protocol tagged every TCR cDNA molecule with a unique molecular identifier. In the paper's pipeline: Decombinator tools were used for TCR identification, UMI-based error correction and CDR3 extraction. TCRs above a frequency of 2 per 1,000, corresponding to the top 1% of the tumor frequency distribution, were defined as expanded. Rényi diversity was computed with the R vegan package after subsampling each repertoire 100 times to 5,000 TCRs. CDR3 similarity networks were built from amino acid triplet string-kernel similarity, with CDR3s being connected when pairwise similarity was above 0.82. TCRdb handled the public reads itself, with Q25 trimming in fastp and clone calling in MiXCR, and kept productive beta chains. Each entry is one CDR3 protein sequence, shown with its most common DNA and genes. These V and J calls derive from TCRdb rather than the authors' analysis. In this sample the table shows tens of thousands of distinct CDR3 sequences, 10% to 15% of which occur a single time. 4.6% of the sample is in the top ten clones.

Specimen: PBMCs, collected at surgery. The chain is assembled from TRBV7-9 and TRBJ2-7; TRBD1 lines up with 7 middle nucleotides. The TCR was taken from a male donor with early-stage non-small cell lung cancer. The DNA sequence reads TGTGCCAGCAGCTCGACAGGGCCGACCTACGAGCAGTACTTC. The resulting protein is CASSSTGPTYEQYF.